The T cell receptor (beta chain) under discussion was sequenced for a study of blood T cell repertoires in COVID-19. The CDR3 is 15 residues long. Germline lookup yields CDR1 KGHDR and CDR2 SFDVKD. V lost 1 base, J lost 7 bases, and 5 bases stayed unmatched. Libraries were prepared by immunoSEQ multiplex PCR; TCRdb keeps only in-frame clonotypes and omits some of them. The sample gives about 220,000 clones, roughly four fifths of which show up once; nearly 5% is in the top ten. Within the 2 weeks before study entry, each person in the exposed group met a COVID-19 case. The TCR comes from a woman between 45 and 60 years old who had been exposed to COVID-19. The sequenced material came from PBMCs or T cells enriched from blood (not recorded which). The chain joins TRBV24-1 to TRBJ2-1; 8 bases line up with TRBD2. Written as DNA, the CDR3 is TGTGCCACCAGTGATTTCAGCGGGGGTAGGAATGAGCAGTTCTTC. It is translated as CATSDFSGGRNEQFF.